Each of the 11 T cell receptor beta chains below was sequenced from the same sample in a study of post-analysis software for immune sequencing data. Study conclusions and caveats: TRBV5-6, TRBV5-1 and TRBV20-1 belonged to a set of about five TRBV segments that were more frequent in patients than controls.

Which antigens these TCRs recognize remains unknown. Prepared libraries of TCR beta cDNA carried unique molecular identifiers. MiXCR, applied by TCRdb to the PCR reads, yields one record per CDR3 protein. The repertoire has almost 700,000 distinct CDR3 sequences, approximately 60% of them found once; the top ten carry roughly 12%. The specimen was blood. These receptors were taken from a girl aged 2 to 10 with multiple sclerosis.

This clonotype turned up a few times. The chain is built from TRBV12-3 or TRBV12-4 and TRBJ2-5, with D uncertain. This CDR3 contains 15 residues. The V and J ends lost 4 bases and 1 base respectively, with 13 bases between them. The CDR3: CASSSFRRSQETQYF. The CDR3 DNA sequence: TGTGCCAGCAGTTCATTTCGCCGTTCCCAAGAGACCCAGTACTTC.

The chain combines TRBV20-1 with TRBJ2-1; 9 bases align to TRBD2. CDR1 is DFQATT and CDR2 is SNEGSKA in the germline V gene (reference sequence). Trimming took 3 bases from V and 9 from J; bases not matched to a gene: 15. This CDR3 has 16 amino acids. CDR3 loop: CSASKRGGRAFLEQFF. Here the CDR3 DNA reads TGCAGTGCTAGTAAACGCGGCGGGAGGGCCTTCCTTGAGCAGTTCTTC.

The genes are TRBV6-2 or TRBV6-3 and TRBJ2-2, with D tentatively TRBD1 (6 bases). Between the trimmed V and J ends, which lost 7 bases and 2 bases, there was a span of 17 bases. The V gene's germline CDR1 is MNHEY and CDR2 SVGEGT. The CDR3 is 16 amino acids. This CDR3 reads CASISWGTPNTGELFF. In nucleotides, the CDR3 is TGTGCCAGCATCTCCTGGGGGACACCTAACACCGGGGAGCTGTTTTTT.

This clonotype occurred a few times. V usage is TRBV9 and J usage is TRBJ2-1; TRBD1 might be the D (5 bases). V lost 0 bases, J lost 5 bases, and 18 bases lay in between. This CDR3 spans 17 amino acids. Germline loops: CDR1 SGDLS, CDR2 YYNGEE. Here the CDR3 DNA reads TGTGCCAGCAGCGTAGGATTGTGGGGCAAGGACAACAATGAGCAGTTCTTC. Protein product: CASSVGLWGKDNNEQFF.

The gene calls are TRBV12-3 or TRBV12-4 and TRBJ2-1; TRBD2 is a possible D gene (6 bases). The CDR3 has 14 amino acids. With 7 bases removed from V and 2 bases from J, the gap between germline ends came to 12 bases. CDR3 region: CASKPGLTYNEQFF. Here the CDR3 DNA reads TGTGCCAGCAAGCCGGGACTGACCTACAATGAGCAGTTCTTC.

The genes are TRBV6-5 and TRBJ2-1; 11 bases fit TRBD2. Germline V gene lookup returns CDR1 MNHEY and CDR2 SVGAGI. Germline trimming cut 6 bases from V and 5 bases from J; bases unmatched to any gene: 6. The CDR3 is 15 amino acids. This CDR3 is CASRNSGGAHNEQFF. The DNA of the CDR3 is TGTGCCAGCAGAAATAGCGGGGGGGCCCACAATGAGCAGTTCTTC.

The chain recombines TRBV6-5 with TRBJ2-2; D gene ambiguous. Germline V lookup: CDR1 MNHEY, CDR2 SVGAGI. The CDR3 covers 15 residues. V was shortened by 8 bases and J by 0 bases, with 13 bases between the two germline ends. The CDR3 spells CASHRVLPNTGELFF. CDR3 bases: TGTGCCAGCCATAGAGTCTTGCCGAACACCGGGGAGCTGTTTTTT.

The chain recombines TRBV29-1 with TRBJ2-3; D unresolved. The CDR3 totals 10 residues. The germline CDR1 and CDR2 sequences are SQVTM and ANQGSEA. V was cut by 7 bases and J by 3 bases, with 5 bases left in between. CDR3 protein: CSACTDTQYF. CDR3 coding DNA: TGCAGCGCCTGTACAGATACGCAGTATTTT.

This chain joins TRBV29-1 and TRBJ2-3; D remains unclear. Germline V gives CDR1 SQVTM, CDR2 ANQGSEA. V was cut by 8 bases and J by 0 bases, with 12 bases left in between. The CDR3 has 13 residues. This CDR3 reads CSWAWRSTDTQYF. As DNA, the CDR3 is TGCAGCTGGGCCTGGCGGAGCACAGATACGCAGTATTTT.

The gene calls are TRBV12-3 or TRBV12-4 and TRBJ2-4; D is undetermined. This CDR3 region has 15 residues. The ends were cut back, 11 bases at V and 1 base at J, with 18 bases in the middle. The CDR3 nucleotides are TGTGCCGGCTGTCAGGCATTCGGGGCCAAAAACATTCAGTACTTC. This translates into CAGCQAFGAKNIQYF.

The rearrangement uses TRBV5-1 and TRBJ1-2; the D gene is possibly TRBD1 (6 bases). V dropped 1 base and J dropped 0 bases, with 19 bases sitting between them. This CDR3 spans 18 amino acids. Per the germline V gene, CDR1 is SGHRS and CDR2 is YFSETQ. The CDR3: CASSLLPPGALTNYGYTF. The CDR3 DNA follows: TGCGCCAGCAGCTTGCTGCCCCCGGGGGCCCTTACTAACTATGGCTACACCTTC.